The table lists the clone carrying this T cell receptor beta chain with a count of one. Generated by immunoSEQ multiplex PCR, the TCRdb table keeps only in-frame clones and is missing some. The sample records about 55,000 clones, approximately 88% being singletons. Trimming removed 1 base from V and 5 bases from J, with 8 bases in between. This CDR3 comprises 13 residues. The source of the sample is a study of blood T cell repertoires in COVID-19. Sequenced sample: peripheral blood. The TCR was taken from a man aged 40-50 years with COVID-19, enrolled during active disease. V usage is TRBV12-3 or TRBV12-4 and J usage is TRBJ2-5; a weak D match, TRBD2 (6 bases). CDR3 nucleotides: TGTGCCAGCAGTTTAGACCTAGCGGAGACCCAGTACTTC. Its protein is CASSLDLAETQYF.